The T cell receptor (beta chain) described here comes from a study of cytomegalovirus exposure and HLA in healthy donors. General study points: Follow-up analysis later connected one missense variant in DCLRE1C with trimming of TCR beta V- and J-genes. Researchers reportedly found TCR beta sequences accurately predicted most subjects' HLA-A and HLA-B alleles. Within an earlier analysis, most TCR beta V segments proved productive either about 87% or about 30% of the time.

The V segment lost 4 bases and the J segment 4 bases; nucleotides outside the gene matches: 6. CDR1 and CDR2 (germline): SGHNT, YYREEE (reference sequence). There are 14 residues in the CDR3. Note on this clone: Its antigen is unidentified.

The PCR contained 60 Vbeta and 13 Jbeta primers. Authors' processing steps: Later, an analysis found 80 million or so unique TCR beta chains, and about 10 million of these were shared. Produced via immunoSEQ multiplex PCR; TCRdb's table is partial and in-frame only. The D gene and trimming were derived from the DNA, and the V and J assignments and clone size from that table. The sample holds 150,000 to 200,000 clones. Sequencing was done on a sample of PBMCs. The gene calls are TRBV5-4 and TRBJ1-2; 8 bases are shared with TRBD1. The sequence was obtained from a man aged 30 to 39 in good health and CMV-seronegative. The CDR3 coding sequence is TGTGCCAGCAGCGTAGACAGGGGATCCTATGGCTACACCTTC. As protein: CASSVDRGSYGYTF. Drawing the rest from reference TRBV5-4 and TRBJ1-2, the complete variable domain is ETGVTQSPTHLIKTRGQQVTLRCSSQSGHNTVSWYQQALGQGPQFIFQYYREEENGRGNFPPRFSGLQFPNYSSELNVNALELDDSALYLCASSVDRGSYGYTFGSGTRLTVV.